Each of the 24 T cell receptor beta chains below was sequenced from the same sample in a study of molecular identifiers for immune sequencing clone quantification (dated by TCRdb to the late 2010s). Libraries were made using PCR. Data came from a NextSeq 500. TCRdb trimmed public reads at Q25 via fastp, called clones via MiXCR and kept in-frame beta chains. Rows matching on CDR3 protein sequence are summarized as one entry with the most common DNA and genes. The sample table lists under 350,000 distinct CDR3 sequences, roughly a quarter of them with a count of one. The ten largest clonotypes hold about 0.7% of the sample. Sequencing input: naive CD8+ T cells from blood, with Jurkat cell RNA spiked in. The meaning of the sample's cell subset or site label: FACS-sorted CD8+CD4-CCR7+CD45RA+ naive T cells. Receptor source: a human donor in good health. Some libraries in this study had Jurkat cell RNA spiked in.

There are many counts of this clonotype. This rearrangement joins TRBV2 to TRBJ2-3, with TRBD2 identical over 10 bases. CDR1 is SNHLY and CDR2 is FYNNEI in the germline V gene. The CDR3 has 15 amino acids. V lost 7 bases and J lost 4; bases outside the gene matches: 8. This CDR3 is CASTQAGGHADTQYF. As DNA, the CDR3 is TGTGCCAGCACCCAAGCGGGGGGGCACGCAGATACGCAGTATTTT.

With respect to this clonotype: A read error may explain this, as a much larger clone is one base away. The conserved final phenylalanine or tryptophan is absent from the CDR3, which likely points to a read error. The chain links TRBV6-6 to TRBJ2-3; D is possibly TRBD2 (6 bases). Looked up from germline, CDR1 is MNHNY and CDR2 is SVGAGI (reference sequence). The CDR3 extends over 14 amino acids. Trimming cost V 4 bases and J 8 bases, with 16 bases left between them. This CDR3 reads CASSSSSLRGTQYY. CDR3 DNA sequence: TGTGCCAGCAGTTCGTCCTCCCTGCGGGGTACGCAGTATTAT.

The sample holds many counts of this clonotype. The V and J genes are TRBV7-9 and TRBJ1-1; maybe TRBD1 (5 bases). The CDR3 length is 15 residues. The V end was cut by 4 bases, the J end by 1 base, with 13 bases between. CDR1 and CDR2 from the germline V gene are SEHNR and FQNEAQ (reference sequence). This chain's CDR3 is CASSYPSDRNTEAFF. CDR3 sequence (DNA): TGTGCCAGCAGCTACCCATCCGACAGGAACACTGAAGCTTTCTTT.

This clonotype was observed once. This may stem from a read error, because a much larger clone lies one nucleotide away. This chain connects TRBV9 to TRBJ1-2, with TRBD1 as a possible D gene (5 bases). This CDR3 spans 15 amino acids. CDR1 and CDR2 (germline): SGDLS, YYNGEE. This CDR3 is CASSGGTDLNYGCTF. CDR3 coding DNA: TGTGCCAGCAGCGGAGGGACGGACCTTAACTATGGCTGCACCTTC.

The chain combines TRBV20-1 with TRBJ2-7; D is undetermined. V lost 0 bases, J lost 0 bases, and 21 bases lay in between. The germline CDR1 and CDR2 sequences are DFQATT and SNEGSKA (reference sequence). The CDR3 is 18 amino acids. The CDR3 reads CSARDLGRPTVSSYEQYF. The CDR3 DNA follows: TGCAGTGCTAGAGATCTGGGCAGGCCTACGGTAAGCTCCTACGAGCAGTACTTC.

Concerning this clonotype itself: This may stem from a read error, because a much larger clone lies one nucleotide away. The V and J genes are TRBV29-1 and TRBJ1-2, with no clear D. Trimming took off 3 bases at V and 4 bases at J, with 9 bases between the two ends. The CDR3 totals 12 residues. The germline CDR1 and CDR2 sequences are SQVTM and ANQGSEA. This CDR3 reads CSVESRAYGYTF. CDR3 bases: TGCAGCGTTGAGAGTCGGGCCTATGGCTACACCTTC.

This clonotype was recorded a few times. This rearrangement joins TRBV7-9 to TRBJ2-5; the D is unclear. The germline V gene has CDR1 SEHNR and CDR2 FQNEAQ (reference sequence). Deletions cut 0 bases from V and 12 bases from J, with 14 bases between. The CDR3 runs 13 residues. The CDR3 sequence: CASSLALGPEEYF. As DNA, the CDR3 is TGTGCCAGCAGCTTAGCGTTGGGTCCCGAAGAGTACTTC.

The CDR3 here is CATSDPLRGNAGAFF. CDR3 sequence (DNA): TGTGCCACCAGTGACCCCCTGCGGGGGAACGCTGGAGCTTTCTTT. The chain joins TRBV24-1 to TRBJ1-1; possible D gene TRBD1, 5 bases. This CDR3 is 15 amino acids long. V was clipped by 4 bases and J by 10 bases, with 21 bases between them. Germline V gene lookup returns CDR1 KGHDR and CDR2 SFDVKD.

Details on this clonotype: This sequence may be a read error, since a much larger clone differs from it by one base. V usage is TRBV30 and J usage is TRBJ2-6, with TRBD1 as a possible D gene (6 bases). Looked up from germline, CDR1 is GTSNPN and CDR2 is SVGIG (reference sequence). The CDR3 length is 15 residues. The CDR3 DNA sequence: TGTGCCTGGTTCGACACAGGGTCTGGGGCCACCGTCCTGACTTTC. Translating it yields CAWFDTGSGATVLTF.

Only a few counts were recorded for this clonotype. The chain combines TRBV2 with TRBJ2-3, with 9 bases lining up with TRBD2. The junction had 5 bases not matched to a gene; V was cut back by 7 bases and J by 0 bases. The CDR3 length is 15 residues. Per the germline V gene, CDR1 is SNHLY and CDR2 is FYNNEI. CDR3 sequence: CASNRAGGSTDTQYF. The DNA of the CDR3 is TGTGCCAGCAATCGAGCGGGGGGTAGCACAGATACGCAGTATTTT.

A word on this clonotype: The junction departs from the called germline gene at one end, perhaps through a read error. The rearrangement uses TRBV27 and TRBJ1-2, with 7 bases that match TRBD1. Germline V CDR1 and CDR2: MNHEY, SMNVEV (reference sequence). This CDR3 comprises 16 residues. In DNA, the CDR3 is TGTGCCAGGAGTTTATCGAAATCAGGGGGGGCGGGGGGCTACACCTTC. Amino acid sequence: CARSLSKSGGAGGYTF.

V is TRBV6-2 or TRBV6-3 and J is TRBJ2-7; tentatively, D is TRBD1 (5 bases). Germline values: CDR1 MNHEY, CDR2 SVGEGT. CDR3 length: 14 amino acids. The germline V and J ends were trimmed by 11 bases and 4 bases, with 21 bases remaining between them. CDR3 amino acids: CACPRGPLGYEQYF. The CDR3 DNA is TGTGCCTGCCCTAGGGGCCCGCTTGGATACGAGCAGTACTTC.

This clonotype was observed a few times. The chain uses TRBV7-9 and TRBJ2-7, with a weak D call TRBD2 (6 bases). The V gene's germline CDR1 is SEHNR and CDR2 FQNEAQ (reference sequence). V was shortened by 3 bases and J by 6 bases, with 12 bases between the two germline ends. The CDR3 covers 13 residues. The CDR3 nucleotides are TGTGCCAGCAGCTTCGGGGGAACGGGCGAGCAGTACTTC. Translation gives CASSFGGTGEQYF.

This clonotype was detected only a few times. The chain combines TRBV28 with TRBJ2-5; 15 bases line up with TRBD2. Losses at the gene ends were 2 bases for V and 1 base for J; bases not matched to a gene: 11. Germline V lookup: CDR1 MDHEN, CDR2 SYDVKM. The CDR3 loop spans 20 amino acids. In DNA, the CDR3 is TGTGCCAGCAGTTTACCGGGGACTAGCGGGAGGAGAAGCCCCCAAGAGACCCAGTACTTC. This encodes CASSLPGTSGRRSPQETQYF.

This CDR3 is CAWNPGQGASEQFF. CDR3 nucleotides: TGTGCCTGGAACCCGGGACAGGGGGCGAGTGAGCAGTTCTTC. The chain links TRBV30 to TRBJ2-1; 12 nucleotides line up with TRBD1. With 4 bases clipped from V and 9 bases from J, the junction kept 7 bases outside the gene matches. The CDR3 loop spans 14 amino acids. Germline V gene lookup returns CDR1 GTSNPN and CDR2 SVGIG (reference sequence).

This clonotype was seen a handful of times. CDR3 region: CSVEEEGAGQFTDTQYF. CDR3 in DNA: TGCAGCGTTGAAGAAGAGGGGGCGGGCCAATTCACAGATACGCAGTATTTT. The V and J genes are TRBV29-1 and TRBJ2-3, with 7 bases lining up with TRBD1. Germline V CDR1 and CDR2: SQVTM, ANQGSEA. The CDR3 length is 17 residues. V dropped 0 bases and J dropped 2; count of bases not matched to a gene: 11.

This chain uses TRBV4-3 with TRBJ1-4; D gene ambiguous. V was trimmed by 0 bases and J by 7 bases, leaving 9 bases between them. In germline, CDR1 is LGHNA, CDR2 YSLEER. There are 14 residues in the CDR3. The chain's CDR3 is CASSQDRLGEKLFF. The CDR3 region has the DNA TGCGCCAGCAGCCAAGACAGGTTGGGTGAAAAACTGTTTTTT.

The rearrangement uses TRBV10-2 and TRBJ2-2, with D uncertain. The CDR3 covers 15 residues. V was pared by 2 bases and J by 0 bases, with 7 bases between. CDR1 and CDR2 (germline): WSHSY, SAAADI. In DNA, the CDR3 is TGCGCCAGCAGTGAGACGACACCGAACACCGGGGAGCTGTTTTTT. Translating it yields CASSETTPNTGELFF.

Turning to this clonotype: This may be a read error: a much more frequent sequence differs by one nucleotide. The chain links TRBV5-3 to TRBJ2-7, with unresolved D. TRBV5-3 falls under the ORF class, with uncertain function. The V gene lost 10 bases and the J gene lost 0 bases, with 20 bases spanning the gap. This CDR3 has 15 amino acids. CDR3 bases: TGTGCCGGCAGCGTTTCTGGGCGCAGCTCCTACGAGCAGTACTTC. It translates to CAGSVSGRSSYEQYF.

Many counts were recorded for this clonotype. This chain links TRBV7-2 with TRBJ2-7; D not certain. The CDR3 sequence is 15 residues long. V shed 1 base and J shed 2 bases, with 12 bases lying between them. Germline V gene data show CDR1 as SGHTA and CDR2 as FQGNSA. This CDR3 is CASSLEGRATYEQYF. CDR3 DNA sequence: TGTGCCAGCAGCTTAGAAGGTAGGGCCACCTACGAGCAGTACTTC.

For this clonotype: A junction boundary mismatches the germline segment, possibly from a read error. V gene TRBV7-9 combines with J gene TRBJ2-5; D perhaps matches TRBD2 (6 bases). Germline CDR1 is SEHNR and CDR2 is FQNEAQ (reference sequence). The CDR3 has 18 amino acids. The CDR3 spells CACSLDLLVGGFQETQYF. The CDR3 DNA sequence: TGTGCCTGCAGCTTAGATCTCCTCGTGGGAGGTTTTCAAGAGACCCAGTACTTC.

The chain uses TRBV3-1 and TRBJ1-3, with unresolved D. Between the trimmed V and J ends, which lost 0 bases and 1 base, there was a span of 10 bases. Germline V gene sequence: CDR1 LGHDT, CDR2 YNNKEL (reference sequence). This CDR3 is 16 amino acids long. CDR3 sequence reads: CASSQDGQGSGNTIYF. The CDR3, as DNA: TGTGCCAGCAGCCAAGATGGGCAAGGATCTGGAAACACCATATATTTT.

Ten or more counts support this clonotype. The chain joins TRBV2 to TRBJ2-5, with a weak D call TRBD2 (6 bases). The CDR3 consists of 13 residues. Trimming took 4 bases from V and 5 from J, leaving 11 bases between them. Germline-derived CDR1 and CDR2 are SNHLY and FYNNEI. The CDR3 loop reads CASSGPGVETQYF. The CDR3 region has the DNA TGTGCCAGCAGTGGACCGGGGGTTGAGACCCAGTACTTC. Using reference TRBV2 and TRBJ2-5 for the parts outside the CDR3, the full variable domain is EPEVTQTPSHQVTQMGQEVILRCVPISNHLYFYWYRQILGQKVEFLVSFYNNEISEKSEIFDDQFSVERPDGSNFTLKIRSTKLEDSAMYFCASSGPGVETQYFGPGTRLLVL.

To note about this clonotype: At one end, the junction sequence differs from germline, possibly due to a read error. CDR3 residues: CASSGGTGRNTEAIF. The CDR3 DNA reads as TGCGCCAGCAGCGGCGGGACAGGGCGGAACACTGAAGCTATCTTT. The rearrangement links TRBV5-1 to TRBJ1-1; TRBD1 agrees at 9 bases. CDR3 size: 15 residues. Germline CDR1 is SGHRS and CDR2 is YFSETQ.